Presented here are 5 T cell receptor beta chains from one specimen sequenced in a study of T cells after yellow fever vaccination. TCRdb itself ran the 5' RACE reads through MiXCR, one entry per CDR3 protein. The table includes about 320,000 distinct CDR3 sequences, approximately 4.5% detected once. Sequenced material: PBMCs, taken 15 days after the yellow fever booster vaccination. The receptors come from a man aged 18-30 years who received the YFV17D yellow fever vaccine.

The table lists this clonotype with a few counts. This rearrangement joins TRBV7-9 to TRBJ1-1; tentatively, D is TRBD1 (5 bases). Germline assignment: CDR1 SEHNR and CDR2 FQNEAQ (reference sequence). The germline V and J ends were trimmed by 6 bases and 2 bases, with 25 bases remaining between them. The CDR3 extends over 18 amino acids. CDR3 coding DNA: TGTGCCAGCAGTCAACGGCAGAGGGGCTCCCCCCCAAACACTGAAGCTTTCTTT. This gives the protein CASSQRQRGSPPNTEAFF. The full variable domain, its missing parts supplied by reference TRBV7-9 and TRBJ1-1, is DTGVSQNPRHKITKRGQNVTFRCDPISEHNRLYWYRQTLGQGPEFLTYFQNEAQLEKSRLLSDRFSAERPKGSFSTLEIQRTEQGDSAMYLCASSQRQRGSPPNTEAFFGQGTRLTVV.

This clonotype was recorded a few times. The CDR3 DNA follows: TGCAGTGCCCCTGGACAGGTCCGGAACACTGAAGCTTTCTTT. This encodes CSAPGQVRNTEAFF. This chain connects TRBV20-1 to TRBJ1-1, with TRBD1 matching 7 bases. Germline values: CDR1 DFQATT, CDR2 SNEGSKA (reference sequence). There are 14 residues in the CDR3. V lost 6 bases to trimming and J lost 1 base; unmatched junction nucleotides: 8.

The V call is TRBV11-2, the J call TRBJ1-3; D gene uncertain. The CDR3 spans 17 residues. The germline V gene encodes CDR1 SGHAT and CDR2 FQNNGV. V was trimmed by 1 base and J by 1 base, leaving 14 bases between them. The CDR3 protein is CASSLVDGFESGNTIYF. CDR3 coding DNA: TGTGCCAGCAGCTTAGTCGATGGGTTCGAATCTGGAAACACCATATATTTT.

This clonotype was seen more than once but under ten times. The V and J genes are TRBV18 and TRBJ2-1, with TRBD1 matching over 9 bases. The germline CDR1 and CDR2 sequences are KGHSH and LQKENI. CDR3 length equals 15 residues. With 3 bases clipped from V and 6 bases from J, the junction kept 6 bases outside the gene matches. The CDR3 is CASSPRTGDINEQFF. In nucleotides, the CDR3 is TGTGCCAGCTCACCTAGGACAGGGGATATCAATGAGCAGTTCTTC.

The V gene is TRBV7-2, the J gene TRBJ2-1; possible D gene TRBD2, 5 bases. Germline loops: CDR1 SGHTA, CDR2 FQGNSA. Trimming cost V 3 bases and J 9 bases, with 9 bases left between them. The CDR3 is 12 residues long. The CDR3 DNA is TGTGCCAGCAGCTTCGGGGTCGGTGAGCAGTTCTTC. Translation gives CASSFGVGEQFF.